A single sample gave rise to the 3 T cell receptor beta chains below, sequenced in a study of T cells in Graves' hyperthyroidism and ophthalmopathy. Using RNA transcripts as the source, TCR beta CDR3 regions were amplified. During a first-round RT-PCR of the TCR CDR3, the HTBI primer set was used. From the multiplex PCR reads, TCRdb called clonotypes with MiXCR, one entry per CDR3 protein. The sample lists approximately 370,000 distinct CDR3 sequences, 15% to 20% occurring once. Input material: blood. The source is a woman aged 30 to 39 with Graves' hyperthyroidism that later progressed to Graves' ophthalmopathy.

The V call is TRBV20-1, the J call TRBJ2-7; 8 bases agree with TRBD2. This CDR3 has 16 residues. Germline lookup yields CDR1 DFQATT and CDR2 SNEGSKA (reference sequence). Losses at the gene ends were 0 bases for V and 7 bases for J; bases not matched to a gene: 14. In nucleotides, the CDR3 is TGCAGTGCTAGAGATAGTTTAAGAACTAGCGGTCTTGAGCAGTACTTC. Its translation: CSARDSLRTSGLEQYF.

This clonotype was counted at least ten times. The chain has TRBV7-9 and TRBJ1-6; the D gene is possibly TRBD1 (5 bases). V was cut by 2 bases and J by 12 bases, with 8 bases left in between. The CDR3 contains 12 residues. In germline, CDR1 is SEHNR, CDR2 FQNEAQ (reference sequence). The CDR3 DNA reads as TGTGCCAGCAGCTTATCCAGGGAACCCCTCCACTTT. This gives the protein CASSLSREPLHF.

The J gene is TRBJ2-3, the V gene TRBV20-1; 13 bases align to TRBD2. Trimming at V came to 1 base and at J to 8 bases, leaving 3 bases not matched to a gene. The germline gives CDR1 DFQATT, CDR2 SNEGSKA (reference sequence). The CDR3 loop spans 14 amino acids. CDR3 sequence reads: CSARGLAGGPTQYF. The CDR3 nucleotides read TGCAGTGCTAGAGGACTAGCGGGGGGACCTACGCAGTATTTT.